These 8 T cell receptor beta chains originate from one sample sequenced in a study of response to subunit inactivated influenza vaccine. One entry per CDR3 protein results from TCRdb running MiXCR on the RT-PCR reads. The sample yields 300,000 to 350,000 distinct CDR3 sequences, around 20% seen once. The source was PBMCs from blood, collected about 20 months after vaccination. These receptors came from a man between 50 and 69 years old who received an inactivated influenza vaccine.

There are many counts of this clonotype. The chain carries TRBV3-1 and TRBJ1-2, with 7 nucleotides matching TRBD1. The CDR3 extends over 15 amino acids. V lost 2 bases and J lost 3; bases outside the gene matches: 6. Germline lookup yields CDR1 LGHDT and CDR2 YNNKEL (reference sequence). CDR3: CASSQWNGQDYGYTF. Written as DNA, the CDR3 is TGTGCCAGCAGCCAATGGAATGGACAGGACTATGGCTACACCTTC.

The V gene is TRBV28, the J gene TRBJ1-5, with a possible D match to TRBD1 (5 bases). Germline V gene lookup returns CDR1 MDHEN and CDR2 SYDVKM. The CDR3 is 16 residues long. The V end lost 3 bases, the J end lost 7 bases, and 19 bases lay between the germline ends. CDR3: CASSFRVAGGGQPQHF. CDR3 sequence (DNA): TGTGCCAGCAGTTTTAGGGTTGCTGGGGGTGGACAGCCCCAGCATTTT. Together with reference TRBV28 and TRBJ1-5, the CDR3 gives the full variable domain: DVKVTQSSRYLVKRTGEKVFLECVQDMDHENMFWYRQDPGLGLRLIYFSYDVKMKEKGDIPEGYSVSREKKERFSLILESASTNQTSMYLCASSFRVAGGGQPQHFGDGTRLSIL.

The rearrangement uses TRBV10-3 and TRBJ2-5, with TRBD2 identical over 8 bases. V dropped 6 bases and J dropped 5; count of bases not matched to a gene: 5. The germline V gene has CDR1 ENHRY and CDR2 SYGVKD. The CDR3 loop spans 13 amino acids. The CDR3: CAIRVSGEETQYF. The CDR3 DNA reads as TGTGCCATCAGGGTTAGCGGGGAGGAGACCCAGTACTTC.

The rearrangement joins TRBV27 to TRBJ1-4; D not certain. The CDR3 is made up of 12 amino acids. Trimming pared 6 bases from V and 11 bases from J, leaving 13 bases between. Germline V CDR1 and CDR2: MNHEY, SMNVEV (reference sequence). CDR3 amino acids: CASSQIVMKLFF. The CDR3 DNA is TGTGCCAGCAGCCAAATAGTGATGAAACTGTTTTTT.

This clonotype was recorded many times. The CDR3 protein is CASRRTDYGYTF. CDR3 sequence (DNA): TGTGCCAGCAGGCGGACGGACTATGGCTACACCTTC. V usage is TRBV5-6 and J usage is TRBJ1-2, with D unclear. This CDR3 spans 12 amino acids. CDR1 is SGHDT, CDR2 YYEEEE, per germline. Trimming took 5 bases from V and 3 from J, leaving 8 bases between them.

This chain joins TRBV5-1 and TRBJ2-1; 9 bases fit TRBD2. The germline V gene encodes CDR1 SGHRS and CDR2 YFSETQ. J gave up 6 bases and V 4 bases, and 8 bases lay outside the gene matches. This CDR3 comprises 15 residues. CDR3 in amino acids: CASSTMAGGSNEQFF. The CDR3 DNA is TGCGCCAGCAGCACCATGGCGGGGGGGTCCAATGAGCAGTTCTTC. Complete variable domain (other parts from reference TRBV5-1 and TRBJ2-1): KAGVTQTPRYLIKTRGQQVTLSCSPISGHRSVSWYQQTPGQGLQFLFEYFSETQRNKGNFPGRFSGRQFSNSRSEMNVSTLELGDSALYLCASSTMAGGSNEQFFGPGTRLTVL.

The chain combines TRBV11-2 with TRBJ2-5; TRBD1 agrees at 7 bases. CDR1 and CDR2 from the germline V gene are SGHAT and FQNNGV. J lost 0 bases, V lost 5 bases, and 12 bases had no gene match. The CDR3 sequence is 17 residues long. CDR3 coding DNA: TGTGCCAGCAGCCTACCCCCGGGACAGAGGTACCAAGAGACCCAGTACTTC. Encoded protein: CASSLPPGQRYQETQYF.

The chain uses TRBV5-1 and TRBJ1-1, with D hard to call. The germline V gene encodes CDR1 SGHRS and CDR2 YFSETQ. The CDR3 has 13 amino acids. Trimming removed 1 base at V and 1 base at J, with 5 bases between. Written as DNA, the CDR3 is TGCGCCAGCAGCTTGATAGGGAACACTGAAGCTTTCTTT. Amino acids: CASSLIGNTEAFF. Using reference TRBV5-1 and TRBJ1-1 for the parts outside the CDR3, the full variable domain is KAGVTQTPRYLIKTRGQQVTLSCSPISGHRSVSWYQQTPGQGLQFLFEYFSETQRNKGNFPGRFSGRQFSNSRSEMNVSTLELGDSALYLCASSLIGNTEAFFGQGTRLTVV.